This T cell receptor (beta chain) was profiled in a study of Ad26.COV2.S vaccination and SARS-CoV-2 variants. Study-wide results and limits: Vaccinated individuals (as opposed to placebo recipients) had higher spike-specific TCR breadth. Comparable non-spike TCR breadth was observed in vaccine and placebo recipients. Substantial post-vaccination breadth of spike-specific CD8+ and CD4+ T cell responses was reported. The TCR breadth and depth analyses may have understated or missed part of the total T cell responses.

Comment on this clone: The antigen remains unidentified.

Only in-frame clones appear in the TCRdb table, and some are missing; sequencing was by immunoSEQ multiplex PCR. The sample contains more than 150,000 clones, around nine tenths of which appear only once. This receptor was obtained from a human donor who had recovered from COVID-19. The sample in question was peripheral blood, obtained after recovery from COVID-19.

CDR3 amino acids: CATSREDRTRDGYTF. DNA of the CDR3: TGTGCCACCAGCAGAGAAGACAGGACGCGTGATGGCTACACCTTC. The chain couples TRBV15 to TRBJ1-2, with D possibly TRBD1 on 6 matching bases. Trimming left V 0 bases short and J 6 bases short, with 14 bases between. The germline gives CDR1 LNHNV, CDR2 YYDKDF (reference sequence). This CDR3 spans 15 amino acids.